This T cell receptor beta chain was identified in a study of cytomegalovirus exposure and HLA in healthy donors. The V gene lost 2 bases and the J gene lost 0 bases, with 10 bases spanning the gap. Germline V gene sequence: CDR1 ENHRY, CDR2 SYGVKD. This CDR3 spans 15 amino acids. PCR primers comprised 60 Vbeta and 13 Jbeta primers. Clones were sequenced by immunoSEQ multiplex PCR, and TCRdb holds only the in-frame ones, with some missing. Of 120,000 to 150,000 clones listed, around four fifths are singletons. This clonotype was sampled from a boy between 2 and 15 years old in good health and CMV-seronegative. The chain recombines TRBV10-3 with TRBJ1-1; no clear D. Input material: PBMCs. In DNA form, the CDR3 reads TGTGCCATCAGTGAGAAATTGGAGATGAACACTGAAGCTTTCTTT. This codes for CAISEKLEMNTEAFF.